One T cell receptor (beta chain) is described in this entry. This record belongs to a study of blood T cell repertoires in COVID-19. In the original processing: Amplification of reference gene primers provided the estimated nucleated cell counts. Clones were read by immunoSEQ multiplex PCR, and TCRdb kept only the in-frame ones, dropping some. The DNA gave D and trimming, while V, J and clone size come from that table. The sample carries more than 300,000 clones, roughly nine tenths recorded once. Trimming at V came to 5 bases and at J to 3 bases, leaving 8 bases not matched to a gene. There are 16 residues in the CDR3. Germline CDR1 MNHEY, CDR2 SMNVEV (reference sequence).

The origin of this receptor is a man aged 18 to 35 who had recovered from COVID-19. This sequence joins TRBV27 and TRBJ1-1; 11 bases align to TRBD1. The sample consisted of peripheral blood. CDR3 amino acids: CASSPGTGGTDTEAFF. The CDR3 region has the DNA TGTGCCAGCAGTCCCGGGACAGGGGGTACCGACACTGAAGCTTTCTTT.